Here is one T cell receptor beta chain with its context. The data are from a study of blood T cell repertoires in COVID-19. About the study: Both acute and convalescent COVID-19 samples were obtained from the United States, Italy and Spain.

J was trimmed by 3 bases and V by 4 bases; bases with no gene match: 10. This CDR3 comprises 18 residues. Germline V gene lookup returns CDR1 SGHDT and CDR2 YYEEEE. Per the original methods: Quantification of nucleated cells was approximated via reference gene primer amplification. Measured with immunoSEQ multiplex PCR; TCRdb has only the in-frame clones, and not every one. V and J calls and clone size come straight from that table; D and trimming were deduced from the DNA. The sample lists approximately 400,000 clones; about 91% were seen once. The material sequenced was peripheral blood. The sequence was obtained from a woman aged 45-59 years with COVID-19, enrolled during active disease. V is TRBV5-6 and J is TRBJ2-2; 12 bases are a match to TRBD2. The CDR3 spells CASSPRIRTSGDTGELFF. CDR3 nucleotides: TGTGCCAGCAGCCCGAGGATACGGACTAGCGGGGACACCGGGGAGCTGTTTTTT. Drawing the rest from reference TRBV5-6 and TRBJ2-2, the complete variable domain is DAGVTQSPTHLIKTRGQQVTLRCSPKSGHDTVSWYQQALGQGPQFIFQYYEEEERQRGNFPDRFSGHQFPNYSSELNVNALLLGDSALYLCASSPRIRTSGDTGELFFGEGSRLTVL.